These 3 T cell receptor beta chains were all obtained from the same sample, sequenced in a study of CD8+ T cells in alopecia areata. cDNA prepared by RNA extraction and subsequent reverse transcription served as the template for sequencing. Data came from immunoSEQ multiplex PCR; TCRdb stores just in-frame clones and leaves some out. This table has around 300,000 clones, roughly 63% appearing once. Treatment meaning: oral pan-JAK inhibitor, 5-10 mg twice daily. This material consisted of CD4+ T cells sorted from blood, taken at week 52, from a patient treated with tofacitinib. These receptors all stem from a human donor with alopecia areata.

The rearrangement links TRBV29-1 to TRBJ2-7; tentative D call: TRBD2 (7 bases). CDR3 length: 17 amino acids. V lost 5 bases and J 3 bases, leaving 26 bases between the germline ends. Germline-derived CDR1 and CDR2 are SQVTM and ANQGSEA. The CDR3 DNA reads as TGCAGCGTTTCAGCGACAGGATCAATTGGCGGGAGCTACGAGCAGTACTTC. It codes for CSVSATGSIGGSYEQYF.

The chain employs TRBV6-5 and TRBJ2-5; maybe TRBD1 (6 bases). The CDR3 sequence is 12 residues long. Trimming shortened V by 4 bases and J by 7 bases, and 10 bases separated the two germline ends. The germline gives CDR1 MNHEY, CDR2 SVGAGI. The DNA of the CDR3 is TGTGCCAGCAGTTCTTTAGGGGGGACCCAGTACTTC. Translation gives CASSSLGGTQYF.

On this clone: Other DNA variants within this sample encode the same CDR3. This chain connects TRBV29-1 to TRBJ1-1; D remains unclear. Germline CDR1 is SQVTM and CDR2 is ANQGSEA. V lost 4 bases and J 0 bases, leaving 6 bases between the germline ends. The CDR3 is 12 residues long. CDR3 amino acids: CSVGQVNTEAFF. The CDR3 nucleotides are TGCAGCGTTGGCCAGGTGAACACTGAAGCTTTCTTT.